Listed here are 29 T cell receptor beta chains from one sample, sequenced in a study of T cells in Graves' hyperthyroidism and ophthalmopathy. TCR beta CDR3 sequences were amplified from RNA transcripts. The primer set for the first-round RT-PCR of the TCR CDR3 was HTBI. TCRdb analysed the multiplex PCR reads with MiXCR anew, one entry per CDR3 protein. The profile shows hundreds of thousands of distinct CDR3 sequences, around 15% of them singletons. The specimen sequenced was blood. These receptor sequences come from a man in his fifties or sixties with Graves' ophthalmopathy.

The table lists this clonotype with a few counts. This chain links TRBV20-1 with TRBJ2-1; 10 nucleotides line up with TRBD2. In germline, CDR1 is DFQATT, CDR2 SNEGSKA (reference sequence). The CDR3 covers 15 residues. V gave up 6 bases and J gave up 9 bases; unmatched junction bases: 14. The CDR3 here is CSAMTSGWGVGEQFF. The CDR3 DNA follows: TGCAGTGCGATGACTAGCGGGTGGGGTGTGGGTGAGCAGTTCTTC.

This chain joins TRBV6-1 and TRBJ2-7; D is uncertain. The CDR3 runs to 13 residues. The germline V gene encodes CDR1 MNHNS and CDR2 SASEGT. Trimming took 3 bases from V and 7 from J, leaving 13 bases between them. The CDR3 spells CASSEQTIGEQYF. CDR3 DNA: TGTGCCAGCAGTGAGCAAACTATCGGGGAGCAGTACTTC.

This clonotype was detected ten times or more. This sequence joins TRBV2 and TRBJ1-1; D is uncertain. This CDR3 has 11 residues. The germline V gene has CDR1 SNHLY and CDR2 FYNNEI. V lost 4 bases and J lost 10, with 10 bases in between. DNA of the CDR3: TGTGCCAGCAGTGTAGGCAGCTCAGCTTTCTTT. Translation gives CASSVGSSAFF. The full variable domain, its missing parts supplied by reference TRBV2 and TRBJ1-1, is EPEVTQTPSHQVTQMGQEVILRCVPISNHLYFYWYRQILGQKVEFLVSFYNNEISEKSEIFDDQFSVERPDGSNFTLKIRSTKLEDSAMYFCASSVGSSAFFGQGTRLTVV.

The chain couples TRBV6-6 to TRBJ1-1, with 9 bases lining up with TRBD1. After removal of 2 bases from V and 10 bases from J, the junction contained 5 bases not matched to a gene. Per the germline V gene, CDR1 is MNHNY and CDR2 is SVGAGI (reference sequence). This CDR3 has 13 amino acids. The CDR3 coding sequence is TGTGCCAGCAGTTACCCGGGACAGGGAGGAGCTTTCTTT. Amino acid sequence: CASSYPGQGGAFF.

This clonotype has ten or more counts. J is TRBJ2-5 and V is TRBV6-1; TRBD2 agrees at 11 bases. This CDR3 has 18 residues. V gave up 4 bases and J gave up 2 bases; unmatched junction bases: 12. CDR1 and CDR2 (germline): MNHNS, SASEGT. The CDR3 sequence is CASSGGLAEHLGQETQYF. The DNA for the CDR3 is TGTGCCAGCAGTGGGGGACTAGCGGAACACCTGGGGCAAGAGACCCAGTACTTC.

In its sample, this clonotype was seen many times. The rearrangement links TRBV28 to TRBJ2-5, with 11 positions matching TRBD2. The germline V gene encodes CDR1 MDHEN and CDR2 SYDVKM. With V trimmed by 6 bases and J by 3 bases, 6 bases remained unmatched. The CDR3 is 15 amino acids. The CDR3 DNA reads as TGTGCCAGCAGGTGGCAACTAGCGGGAGAAGAGACCCAGTACTTC. Translation: CASRWQLAGEETQYF. Full variable domain (remainder filled in from reference TRBV28 and TRBJ2-5): DVKVTQSSRYLVKRTGEKVFLECVQDMDHENMFWYRQDPGLGLRLIYFSYDVKMKEKGDIPEGYSVSREKKERFSLILESASTNQTSMYLCASRWQLAGEETQYFGPGTRLLVL.

Only a few counts were recorded for this clonotype. The chain has TRBV12-3 or TRBV12-4 and TRBJ1-2; D ambiguous. The CDR3 extends over 13 amino acids. V lost 3 bases to trimming and J lost 5 bases, with 10 bases between them. The DNA for the CDR3 is TGTGCCAGCAGTTTGTTGGAGAGTTATGGCTACACCTTC. Its protein product is CASSLLESYGYTF.

This clonotype has more than one count but fewer than ten. The chain has TRBV28 and TRBJ1-1; 8 bases map to TRBD1. V was pared by 4 bases and J by 13 bases, with 5 bases of the junction left unmatched. The germline CDR1 and CDR2 sequences are MDHEN and SYDVKM. This CDR3 comprises 11 residues. CDR3 region: CASSSQGAVFF. The DNA for the CDR3 is TGTGCCAGCAGTTCGCAGGGGGCTGTTTTCTTT.

The rearrangement links TRBV19 to TRBJ1-6; D gene ambiguous. CDR3 length: 16 residues. Between the trimmed V and J ends, which lost 4 bases and 0 bases, there was a span of 10 bases. Per germline, CDR1 LNHDA and CDR2 SQIVND (reference sequence). The CDR3 loop reads CASSTSRSSYNSPLHF. In DNA, the CDR3 is TGTGCCAGTAGTACGTCGAGGAGCTCCTATAATTCACCCCTCCACTTT.

This rearrangement joins TRBV19 to TRBJ2-1, with 10 bases fitting TRBD2. The CDR3 spans 17 residues. V lost 1 base, J lost 6 bases, and 9 bases stayed unmatched. CDR1 is LNHDA, CDR2 SQIVND, per germline (reference sequence). The CDR3 DNA reads TGTGCCAGTAGTATAGGTATTGGTAGCGGGAGGTTCAATGAGCAGTTCTTC. Its protein product is CASSIGIGSGRFNEQFF.

This clonotype was recorded many times. The CDR3 DNA reads as TGCAGTGCTGGACTAGCGGGACCCTACGAGCAGTACTTC. It translates to CSAGLAGPYEQYF. The gene calls are TRBV20-1 and TRBJ2-7, with 12 bases aligning to TRBD2. After removal of 5 bases from V and 2 bases from J, the junction contained 1 base not matched to a gene. The CDR3 is 13 amino acids. In germline, CDR1 is DFQATT, CDR2 SNEGSKA (reference sequence).

In its sample, this clonotype was seen a few times. This chain connects TRBV11-3 to TRBJ2-5, with TRBD2 as a possible D gene (7 bases). CDR1 and CDR2 from the germline V gene are SGHNT and YENEEA. The germline V and J ends were trimmed by 3 bases and 4 bases, with 15 bases remaining between them. This CDR3 region has 15 residues. CDR3 residues: CASSLGGGSTETQYF. CDR3 DNA: TGTGCCAGCAGCTTGGGGGGCGGGAGCACAGAGACCCAGTACTTC.

This chain joins TRBV19 and TRBJ1-1; 9 bases align to TRBD1. Germline V lookup: CDR1 LNHDA, CDR2 SQIVND (reference sequence). CDR3 length: 12 amino acids. The trim removed 8 bases at V and 10 bases at J, leaving 8 bases unmatched. The CDR3 here is CASGDRAGRAFF. DNA for the CDR3: TGTGCCAGTGGGGACAGGGCCGGTCGAGCTTTCTTT. Filled out from reference TRBV19 and TRBJ1-1, the complete variable domain reads DGGITQSPKYLFRKEGQNVTLSCEQNLNHDAMYWYRQDPGQGLRLIYYSQIVNDFQKGDIAEGYSVSREKKESFPLTVTSAQKNPTAFYLCASGDRAGRAFFGQGTRLTVV.

At least ten counts were recorded for this clonotype. The rearrangement uses TRBV19 and TRBJ2-2; the match to TRBD1 covers 7 bases. The CDR3 runs 16 residues. Germline V lookup: CDR1 LNHDA, CDR2 SQIVND (reference sequence). V lost 9 bases and J lost 5; bases outside the gene matches: 15. The DNA for the CDR3 is TGTGCCAGCGCGACCCCGACAGGGTCGGGGACCGGGGAGCTGTTTTTT. This codes for CASATPTGSGTGELFF.

This clonotype was seen a handful of times. This chain joins TRBV20-1 and TRBJ1-1, with a possible D match to TRBD1 (5 bases). Deletions cut 0 bases from V and 2 bases from J, with 10 bases between. Per germline, CDR1 DFQATT and CDR2 SNEGSKA (reference sequence). The CDR3 is made up of 14 amino acids. Here the CDR3 reads CSAREWDPNTEAFF. CDR3 coding DNA: TGCAGTGCTAGAGAGTGGGACCCAAACACTGAAGCTTTCTTT.

Remarks on this clonotype: Given a much more abundant clone one base away, this may be a read error. V usage is TRBV5-1 and J usage is TRBJ2-3; D perhaps matches TRBD2 (5 bases). Deletions cut 0 bases from V and 6 bases from J, with 14 bases between. The CDR3 is 15 residues long. CDR1 and CDR2 (germline): SGHRS, YFSETQ. The CDR3 loop is CASSLDDGSGDTQYF. In DNA form, the CDR3 reads TGCGCCAGCAGCTTGGACGATGGGTCGGGGGATACGCAGTATTTT.

The chain couples TRBV12-3 or TRBV12-4 to TRBJ1-6; D possibly corresponds to TRBD1 (5 bases). The CDR3 runs 13 residues. V lost 6 bases to trimming and J lost 7 bases, with 10 bases between them. Written as DNA, the CDR3 is TGTGCCAGCAGGCCAAAGGGGAATTCACCCCTCCACTTT. The encoded protein is CASRPKGNSPLHF.

The chain couples TRBV5-1 to TRBJ2-1; D perhaps matches TRBD2 (5 bases). The CDR3 spans 11 residues. The germline V gene encodes CDR1 SGHRS and CDR2 YFSETQ. Trimming left V 4 bases short and J 9 bases short, with 8 bases between. This CDR3 is CASSEGTEQFF. In nucleotides, the CDR3 is TGCGCCAGCAGCGAGGGAACTGAGCAGTTCTTC. The variable domain in full, with the rest retrieved from reference TRBV5-1 and TRBJ2-1, is KAGVTQTPRYLIKTRGQQVTLSCSPISGHRSVSWYQQTPGQGLQFLFEYFSETQRNKGNFPGRFSGRQFSNSRSEMNVSTLELGDSALYLCASSEGTEQFFGPGTRLTVL.

CDR3 in DNA: TGTGCCAGTAACGGGACTAGCGGGTACTCCTACGAGCAGTACTTC. Its translation: CASNGTSGYSYEQYF. V is TRBV19 and J is TRBJ2-7; the match to TRBD2 covers 12 bases. V lost 7 bases to trimming and J lost 0 bases; unmatched junction nucleotides: 4. There are 15 residues in the CDR3. CDR1 and CDR2 from the germline V gene are LNHDA and SQIVND (reference sequence).

This clonotype has a handful of counts. The chain carries TRBV12-5 and TRBJ2-1, with 7 positions matching TRBD1. The germline V gene encodes CDR1 LGHNT and CDR2 FRNRAP. J gave up 8 bases and V 6 bases, and 7 bases lay outside the gene matches. The CDR3 is made up of 13 amino acids. Here the CDR3 reads CASGRDSQYEQFF. For the CDR3, the DNA is TGTGCTAGTGGACGGGACAGTCAATATGAGCAGTTCTTC.

This clonotype was seen ten or more times. The rearrangement joins TRBV29-1 to TRBJ2-3, with D perhaps matching TRBD2 (6 bases). This CDR3 is built from 17 residues. Trimming removed 1 base at V and 0 bases at J, with 17 bases between. The germline gives CDR1 SQVTM, CDR2 ANQGSEA. CDR3 region: CSVEGPNPGLSTDTQYF. CDR3 coding DNA: TGCAGCGTTGAAGGCCCTAACCCGGGACTCAGCACAGATACGCAGTATTTT.

There are many counts of this clonotype. This chain connects TRBV6-2 or TRBV6-3 to TRBJ2-5; D is ambiguous. Per germline, CDR1 MNHEY and CDR2 SVGEGT. The V gene lost 0 bases and the J gene lost 5 bases, with 10 bases spanning the gap. CDR3 length: 14 residues. Here the CDR3 DNA reads TGTGCCAGCAGTTACTCGCAGATTGGTGAGACCCAGTACTTC. This codes for CASSYSQIGETQYF.

This clonotype was observed a few times. The genes are TRBV20-1 and TRBJ2-3; 9 bases align to TRBD1. The trim removed 6 bases at V and 2 bases at J, leaving 9 bases unmatched. The CDR3 is 15 residues long. Germline-derived CDR1 and CDR2 are DFQATT and SNEGSKA (reference sequence). The CDR3, as DNA: TGCAGTGCACAAGCCCGACAGGGGGACACAGATACGCAGTATTTT. Translated, it gives CSAQARQGDTDTQYF.

This clonotype came up many times. The chain has TRBV20-1 and TRBJ1-1; no clear D. V shed 0 bases and J shed 2 bases, with 10 bases lying between them. The CDR3 sequence is 14 residues long. Germline V gene lookup returns CDR1 DFQATT and CDR2 SNEGSKA (reference sequence). CDR3 in DNA: TGCAGTGCTAGAGATAACGATGATAACACTGAAGCTTTCTTT. Translation gives CSARDNDDNTEAFF.

V usage is TRBV9 and J usage is TRBJ2-5; 8 positions match TRBD1. Germline CDR1 is SGDLS and CDR2 is YYNGEE. This CDR3 is built from 15 residues. V lost 2 bases to trimming and J lost 5 bases; unmatched junction nucleotides: 8. CDR3 sequence (DNA): TGTGCCAGCAGCGTCGCAGGGGGCTTGGTCGAGACCCAGTACTTC. As protein: CASSVAGGLVETQYF.

A few counts support this clonotype. This chain links TRBV4-1 with TRBJ2-5; 10 bases align to TRBD1. Germline lookup yields CDR1 MGHRA and CDR2 YSYEKL. The length of the CDR3 is 15 residues. V was pared by 6 bases and J by 3 bases, with 7 bases of the junction left unmatched. The CDR3 DNA sequence: TGCGCCAGCAGTCTGACAGGGGGCTTAGAAGAGACCCAGTACTTC. Amino acids: CASSLTGGLEETQYF.

CDR3 DNA: TGTGCCAGCAGCTTAGCTCTTTCTGGGACCCGGCAGTTCTTC. Translation: CASSLALSGTRQFF. The J gene is TRBJ2-1, the V gene TRBV7-8; tentatively, D is TRBD1 or TRBD2 (5 bases each). Germline-derived CDR1 and CDR2 are SGHVS and FQNEAQ. Trimming shortened V by 0 bases and J by 12 bases, and 15 bases separated the two germline ends. This CDR3 is 14 amino acids long.

This clonotype was detected many times. This chain joins TRBV20-1 and TRBJ2-3; 13 bases fit TRBD2. There are 14 residues in the CDR3. Trimming removed 6 bases from V and 6 bases from J; junction bases left unmatched: 6. CDR1 DFQATT and CDR2 SNEGSKA come from the germline V gene (reference sequence). The CDR3 region is CSALTSGRDDTQYF. CDR3 in DNA: TGCAGTGCACTCACTAGCGGGAGGGATGATACGCAGTATTTT.

This clonotype was detected ten times or more. The V call is TRBV20-1, the J call TRBJ2-3, with TRBD2 matching 8 bases. Germline V gives CDR1 DFQATT, CDR2 SNEGSKA (reference sequence). This CDR3 has 14 amino acids. The CDR3: CSSGGGSRTDTQYF. In nucleotides, the CDR3 is TGCAGCTCTGGCGGGGGGAGCCGCACAGATACGCAGTATTTT.